This T cell receptor (beta chain) was recorded in a study of T cell responses to AZD1222 COVID-19 vaccine. Overall study context: Second-dose intervals of approximately 4 or approximately 12 weeks were pooled.

Libraries were prepared by immunoSEQ multiplex PCR; TCRdb keeps only in-frame clonotypes and omits some of them. Of 150,000 or so clones in the sample, around 92% were seen once. Details on this clone: Within the sample, other DNA sequences also encode this same CDR3.

The junction had 3 bases not matched to a gene; V was cut back by 6 bases and J by 3 bases. The CDR3 extends over 13 amino acids. The sequence was obtained from an adult in good health. This chain connects TRBV12-3 or TRBV12-4 to TRBJ2-7, with 9 bases lining up with TRBD1. The sequencing here drew on peripheral blood, taken on day 0 of AZD1222 vaccination. This CDR3 is CASSLGQGYEQYF. The CDR3 DNA follows: TGTGCCAGCAGCCTGGGACAGGGCTACGAGCAGTACTTC.